This is a list of T cell receptor beta chains from one sample in a study of cytomegalovirus exposure and HLA in healthy donors. The data were produced by immunoSEQ multiplex PCR, yet TCRdb's version contains in-frame clones alone and is incomplete. Of roughly 150,000 clones listed, around 90% were seen once; the top ten hold roughly 9%. What was sequenced was PBMCs. These receptors all stem from a man aged 18 to 30 in good health and CMV-seropositive. Each CDR3 is given with its conserved first and last residue. The order of the fields is CDR3 protein, CDR3 DNA, D gene, clone size, V gene, J gene. The D gene is left open where the match is weak. Size is omitted from some rows. Given values are once, few, many or a class for expanded clones.

cdr3_aa: CASSFGQGRIETQYF
cdr3_nt: TGTGCCAGCAGCTTTGGACAGGGTCGAATTGAGACCCAGTACTTC
d_call: TRBD1
clone_size: .
v_call: TRBV5-4
j_call: TRBJ2-5

cdr3_aa: CASRNRGGLYSGYTF
cdr3_nt: TGTGCCAGCAGGAATCGGGGGGGGCTATACTCTGGCTACACCTTC
d_call: .
clone_size: .
v_call: TRBV27
j_call: TRBJ1-2

cdr3_aa: CASSVAQGNTEAFF
cdr3_nt: TGTGCCAGCAGCGTAGCTCAGGGAAACACTGAAGCTTTCTTT
d_call: .
clone_size: .
v_call: TRBV9
j_call: TRBJ1-1

cdr3_aa: CASSPTASGNEQFF
cdr3_nt: TGTGCCAGCAGCCCCACGGCTAGCGGGAATGAGCAGTTCTTC
d_call: TRBD2
clone_size: .
v_call: TRBV7-6
j_call: TRBJ2-1

cdr3_aa: CASNRGTEAFF
cdr3_nt: TGTGCCAGCAACAGGGGGACTGAAGCTTTCTTT
d_call: TRBD1
clone_size: .
v_call: TRBV25-1
j_call: TRBJ1-1

cdr3_aa: CASSPSPGSYGYTF
cdr3_nt: TGTGCCAGCAGCCCATCCCCGGGTTCCTATGGCTACACCTTC
d_call: .
clone_size: .
v_call: TRBV9
j_call: TRBJ1-2

cdr3_aa: CASSWTASGTDTQYF
cdr3_nt: TGCGCCAGCAGCTGGACAGCCTCGGGCACAGATACGCAGTATTTT
d_call: .
clone_size: .
v_call: TRBV5-1
j_call: TRBJ2-3

cdr3_aa: CASRLTTSTESSTDTQYF
cdr3_nt: TGTGCAAGTCGCTTAACGACTAGCACAGAATCTAGCACAGATACGCAGTATTTT
d_call: .
clone_size: .
v_call: TRBV12-2
j_call: TRBJ2-3

cdr3_aa: CASSYSRRGNEKLFF
cdr3_nt: TGTGCCAGCAGTTACTCGAGAAGGGGGAACGAAAAACTGTTTTTT
d_call: .
clone_size: .
v_call: TRBV6-5
j_call: TRBJ1-4

cdr3_aa: CASSSQGYAGGTDTQYF
cdr3_nt: TGTGCCAGCAGTTCGCAGGGATATGCGGGAGGCACAGATACGCAGTATTTT
d_call: TRBD2
clone_size: .
v_call: TRBV28
j_call: TRBJ2-3

cdr3_aa: CASSPPQNYGYTF
cdr3_nt: TGTGCCAGCTCACCACCCCAGAACTATGGCTACACCTTC
d_call: .
clone_size: .
v_call: TRBV18
j_call: TRBJ1-2

cdr3_aa: CASMSSVFSYGYTF
cdr3_nt: TGTGCCAGCATGTCCTCCGTGTTTTCCTATGGCTACACCTTC
d_call: .
clone_size: .
v_call: TRBV7-9
j_call: TRBJ1-2

cdr3_aa: CASSTWGDNTGELFF
cdr3_nt: TGTGCCAGCAGCACTTGGGGGGACAACACCGGGGAGCTGTTTTTT
d_call: .
clone_size: .
v_call: TRBV7-6
j_call: TRBJ2-2

cdr3_aa: CASSYDRKGGNTIYF
cdr3_nt: TGTGCCAGCAGTTACGACAGAAAGGGCGGAAACACCATATATTTT
d_call: .
clone_size: once
v_call: TRBV6-5
j_call: TRBJ1-3

cdr3_aa: CSARGAGEQYF
cdr3_nt: TGCAGTGCTAGAGGGGCTGGCGAGCAGTACTTC
d_call: .
clone_size: .
v_call: TRBV20-1
j_call: TRBJ2-7

cdr3_aa: CASSLSQEGSYGYTF
cdr3_nt: TGTGCCAGCTCATTATCCCAGGAAGGATCCTATGGCTACACCTTC
d_call: .
clone_size: few
v_call: TRBV18
j_call: TRBJ1-2

cdr3_aa: CASNPMVGGGNQPQHF
cdr3_nt: TGTGCCAGTAATCCAATGGTAGGGGGTGGCAATCAGCCCCAGCATTTT
d_call: .
clone_size: .
v_call: TRBV19
j_call: TRBJ1-5

cdr3_aa: CASSLAGTSGYEQYF
cdr3_nt: TGTGCCAGCAGCTTGGCCGGGACTAGCGGCTACGAGCAGTACTTC
d_call: TRBD2
clone_size: once
v_call: TRBV5-4
j_call: TRBJ2-7

cdr3_aa: CASGLAGGEQYF
cdr3_nt: TGTGCCAGCGGACTAGCGGGTGGCGAGCAGTACTTC
d_call: TRBD2
clone_size: .
v_call: TRBV25-1
j_call: TRBJ2-7

cdr3_aa: CSVEDFSGQESTDTQYF
cdr3_nt: TGCAGCGTTGAAGACTTCTCTGGACAGGAGAGCACAGATACGCAGTATTTT
d_call: TRBD1
clone_size: .
v_call: TRBV29-1
j_call: TRBJ2-3

cdr3_aa: CASSRLSGAYQETQYF
cdr3_nt: TGTGCCAGCAGCCGTCTTAGCGGGGCGTACCAAGAGACCCAGTACTTC
d_call: TRBD2
clone_size: once
v_call: TRBV7-9
j_call: TRBJ2-5

cdr3_aa: CASSLAGGGAYEQYF
cdr3_nt: TGTGCCAGCTCCTTAGCGGGAGGGGGAGCCTACGAGCAGTACTTC
d_call: TRBD2
clone_size: .
v_call: TRBV6-1
j_call: TRBJ2-7